Shown below are 14 T cell receptor beta chains from a single sample sequenced in a study of cytomegalovirus exposure and HLA in healthy donors. PCR was performed using 60 Vbeta and 13 Jbeta primers. The data were produced by immunoSEQ multiplex PCR, yet TCRdb's version contains in-frame clones alone and is incomplete. Its table lists about 67,000 clones. Sequencing used PBMCs. The source is a boy younger than 18 in good health and CMV-seronegative.

The chain couples TRBV5-4 to TRBJ1-1; D ambiguous. Germline CDR1 and CDR2: SGHNT and YYREEE (reference sequence). The CDR3 sequence is 13 residues long. The V end lost 6 bases, the J end lost 6 bases, and 15 bases lay between the germline ends. The CDR3 sequence: CASNPQGAAEAFF. CDR3 DNA sequence: TGTGCCAGCAACCCCCAAGGAGCCGCTGAAGCTTTCTTT.

As regards this clone: Mismatch with germline at one junction end may stem from a read error. The chain combines TRBV5-1 with TRBJ2-5; tentatively, D is TRBD2 (7 bases). This CDR3 is built from 13 residues. Germline V gives CDR1 SGHRS, CDR2 YFSETQ. The CDR3 sequence: CASSLVREGGQDF. The CDR3 DNA sequence: TGCGCCAGCAGCTTGGTCAGGGAGGGGGGTCAAGACTTC.

The chain carries TRBV11-2 and TRBJ1-1; D gene ambiguous. V was trimmed by 1 base and J by 0 bases, leaving 9 bases between them. Germline V gives CDR1 SGHAT, CDR2 FQNNGV. This CDR3 has 15 residues. As DNA, the CDR3 is TGTGCCAGCAGCTTAGTAGCGGGTGTGAACACTGAAGCTTTCTTT. Translated, it gives CASSLVAGVNTEAFF.

The chain recombines TRBV7-2 with TRBJ1-2; D unresolved. The CDR3 contains 12 residues. V dropped 4 bases and J dropped 5 bases, with 8 bases sitting between them. Per germline, CDR1 SGHTA and CDR2 FQGNSA. CDR3 sequence reads: CASSSGGYGYTF. The DNA of the CDR3 is TGTGCCAGCAGCTCCGGAGGGTATGGCTACACCTTC.

The genes are TRBV7-8 and TRBJ2-3; D perhaps matches TRBD1 (5 bases). V was shortened by 0 bases and J by 1 base, with 14 bases between the two germline ends. CDR3 length: 17 amino acids. Germline V gene lookup returns CDR1 SGHVS and CDR2 FQNEAQ. In DNA form, the CDR3 reads TGTGCCAGCAGCTTAGCGTGGCAGGGTGGTGGCACAGATACGCAGTATTTT. Amino acid sequence: CASSLAWQGGGTDTQYF. The whole variable domain, filled in from reference TRBV7-8 and TRBJ2-3, reads GAGVSQSPRYKVAKRGQDVALRCDPISGHVSLFWYQQALGQGPEFLTYFQNEAQLDKSGLPSDRFFAERPEGSVSTLKIQRTQQEDSAVYLCASSLAWQGGGTDTQYFGPGTRLTVL.

This chain connects TRBV2 to TRBJ2-7, with 9 bases lining up with TRBD2. The CDR3 has 14 residues. V lost 6 bases to trimming and J lost 4 bases; unmatched junction nucleotides: 7. The germline gives CDR1 SNHLY, CDR2 FYNNEI. CDR3 sequence (DNA): TGTGCCAGCAGGGGCACTAGCGGGCTATACGAGCAGTACTTC. The encoded protein is CASRGTSGLYEQYF.

The rearrangement links TRBV5-1 to TRBJ2-7; 12 nucleotides match TRBD2. Per the germline V gene, CDR1 is SGHRS and CDR2 is YFSETQ. The CDR3 is made up of 16 amino acids. V dropped 5 bases and J dropped 0; count of bases not matched to a gene: 6. The CDR3 is CASSRTSGESSYEQYF. CDR3 DNA sequence: TGCGCCAGCAGTCGGACTAGCGGGGAGAGCTCCTACGAGCAGTACTTC.

This sequence joins TRBV6-5 and TRBJ2-1; the match to TRBD1 covers 7 bases. This CDR3 has 13 amino acids. V shed 5 bases, J shed 5 bases, and the junction held 3 bases outside the gene matches. Germline loops: CDR1 MNHEY, CDR2 SVGAGI. DNA for the CDR3: TGTGCCAGCAGTCTGGGACAGAACAATGAGCAGTTCTTC. Residues: CASSLGQNNEQFF.

This chain joins TRBV11-2 and TRBJ2-7, with D tentatively TRBD2 (5 bases). CDR1 SGHAT and CDR2 FQNNGV come from the germline V gene. The CDR3 runs to 13 residues. V lost 6 bases to trimming and J lost 2 bases, with 11 bases between them. CDR3: CASSISGTYEQYF. The DNA of the CDR3 is TGTGCCAGCAGTATCAGCGGAACCTACGAGCAGTACTTC.

J is TRBJ2-5 and V is TRBV18; weak D call: TRBD2 (6 bases). There are 13 residues in the CDR3. V was cut by 4 bases and J by 2 bases, with 8 bases left in between. Germline CDR1 reads KGHSH; CDR2 reads LQKENI. The CDR3 protein is CASSRREQETQYF. Here the CDR3 DNA reads TGTGCCAGCTCACGACGGGAGCAAGAGACCCAGTACTTC.

The rearrangement links TRBV11-2 to TRBJ1-1; D is ambiguous. The length of the CDR3 is 15 residues. Germline CDR1 SGHAT, CDR2 FQNNGV. V gave up 0 bases and J gave up 0 bases, with 8 bases separating them. This CDR3 is CASSLDSPMNTEAFF. CDR3 coding DNA: TGTGCCAGCAGCTTAGACAGTCCCATGAACACTGAAGCTTTCTTT.

V is TRBV2 and J is TRBJ2-3, with a weak D call TRBD2 (5 bases). Trimming left V 4 bases short and J 1 base short, with 12 bases between. CDR1 and CDR2 from the germline V gene are SNHLY and FYNNEI. The CDR3 extends over 15 amino acids. The CDR3 coding sequence is TGTGCCAGCAGTGGGACTCCTAGAGGCACAGATACGCAGTATTTT. Translated: CASSGTPRGTDTQYF.

A remark on this clone: The identical CDR3 is also encoded by other nucleotide sequences in the sample. This chain joins TRBV9 and TRBJ2-7; 7 positions match TRBD1. This CDR3 region has 14 residues. Germline V gene data show CDR1 as SGDLS and CDR2 as YYNGEE. Trimming took 0 bases from V and 2 from J; bases not matched to a gene: 2. CDR3 amino acids: CASSVAGGTYEQYF. The CDR3 nucleotides are TGTGCCAGCAGCGTAGCAGGGGGAACCTACGAGCAGTACTTC. Combining the CDR3 with reference TRBV9 and TRBJ2-7 gives the whole variable domain DSGVTQTPKHLITATGQRVTLRCSPRSGDLSVYWYQQSLDQGLQFLIQYYNGEERAKGNILERFSAQQFPDLHSELNLSSLELGDSALYFCASSVAGGTYEQYFGPGTRLTVT.

V is TRBV4-3 and J is TRBJ1-6; possibly TRBD1 for D (5 bases). The CDR3 length is 17 residues. The germline V and J ends were trimmed by 0 bases and 4 bases, with 13 bases remaining between them. Germline CDR1 reads LGHNA; CDR2 reads YSLEER. CDR3 in DNA: TGCGCCAGCAGCCAAGACCTATCAGGGAATTATAATTCACCCCTCCACTTT. Its translation: CASSQDLSGNYNSPLHF.